The rows below give T cell receptor beta chains drawn from one sample of a study of T-cell reconstitution after alpha-beta-depleted transplantation in children. TCRdb re-derived calls from the PCR reads in MiXCR, one entry per CDR3 protein. The repertoire consists of around 600,000 distinct CDR3 sequences, with 20% to 25% occurring once and the leading ten covering 13% to 15%. The specimen was PBMCs, mostly from graft donor cells, collected 360 days after TCRalphabeta/CD19-depleted stem cell transplant. Receptors were obtained from a boy younger than two who had a stem cell transplant for acute myeloid leukemia, so the T cells may come from the graft donor. CDR3s include the opening cysteine and the closing phenylalanine or tryptophan. A D gene is named only where the DNA matches it firmly. The size entry is marked missing in some rows and otherwise reads once, few, many or a size class.

>TRBJ2-1|many|.|TRBV6-5
CASSYSTPHNEQFF
TGTGCCAGCAGTTACTCGACCCCTCACAATGAGCAGTTCTTC
>TRBJ1-2|few|.|TRBV12-3/TRBV12-4
CASSLQAGSANYGYTF
TGTGCCAGCAGTTTACAGGCAGGCTCAGCTAACTATGGCTACACCTTC
>TRBJ2-1|many|.|TRBV7-9
CASIPEAVSSYNEQFF
TGTGCCAGCATCCCGGAAGCGGTGAGCTCCTACAATGAGCAGTTCTTC
>TRBJ2-3|.|.|TRBV5-1
CASSLDFTDTQYF
TGCGCCAGCAGCTTGGACTTCACAGATACGCAGTATTTT
>TRBJ2-7|.|.|TRBV6-1
CASMSNLNYEQYF
TGTGCCAGCATGAGTAACCTAAACTACGAGCAGTACTTC
>TRBJ2-5|few|.|TRBV7-2
CASSLGRGPPGWGIGETQYF
TGTGCCAGCAGCTTAGGGCGGGGTCCTCCAGGGTGGGGGATTGGGGAGACCCAGTACTTC
>TRBJ2-7|.|TRBD1|TRBV29-1
CSVEAPGTGDSYVYEQYF
TGCAGCGTTGAAGCTCCCGGGACAGGGGATAGTTACGTCTACGAGCAGTACTTC
>TRBJ1-1|many|TRBD1|TRBV29-1
CSVGGQVNTEAFF
TGCAGCGTCGGGGGACAGGTGAACACTGAAGCTTTCTTT
>TRBJ1-2|few|.|TRBV12-3/TRBV12-4
CASSLGGFYGYTF
TGTGCCAGCAGTTTAGGGGGATTTTACGGCTACACCTTC
>TRBJ2-1|.|.|TRBV11-2
CASSLDHQGVSDEQFF
TGTGCCAGCAGCTTAGATCATCAGGGTGTCAGCGATGAGCAGTTCTTC
>TRBJ1-5|few|.|TRBV12-3/TRBV12-4
CASSLVGRVQPQHF
TGTGCCAGCAGTTTAGTAGGGAGGGTTCAGCCCCAGCATTTT
>TRBJ2-3|many|TRBD1|TRBV24-1
CATSDPRTGGLDTQYF
TGTGCCACCAGTGATCCCCGGACAGGGGGCCTTGATACGCAGTATTTT
>TRBJ2-1|.|.|TRBV10-3
CAISESGVVRGLDPEQFF
TGTGCCATCAGTGAGTCCGGGGTGGTCCGGGGGCTAGATCCTGAGCAGTTCTTC
>TRBJ1-6|many|.|TRBV25-1
CASSDGSPLHF
TGTGCCAGCAGTGATGGTTCACCCCTCCACTTT
>TRBJ1-1|many|.|TRBV5-1
CASSLAGGEAFF
TGCGCCAGCAGCTTGGCTGGGGGCGAAGCTTTCTTT
>TRBJ2-5|.|TRBD2|TRBV5-1
CASSPRVPGLAETQYF
TGCGCCAGCAGCCCTCGGGTCCCCGGACTAGCGGAGACCCAGTACTTC
>TRBJ2-2|few|TRBD2|TRBV4-3
CASSQDYRTSAGELFF
TGCGCCAGCAGCCAGGATTACCGGACTAGCGCCGGGGAGCTGTTTTTT
>TRBJ2-1|.|.|TRBV6-2/TRBV6-3
CASSYGFRGGPYNEQFF
TGTGCCAGCAGTTATGGTTTTAGGGGAGGCCCCTACAATGAGCAGTTCTTC
>TRBJ2-1|.|.|TRBV13
CASSFGLPGPRFF
TGTGCCAGCAGCTTCGGGCTCCCCGGCCCCCGGTTCTTC
>TRBJ2-2|many|.|TRBV6-1
CASREGRPNTGELFF
TGTGCCAGCAGAGAGGGACGGCCGAACACCGGGGAGCTGTTTTTT
>TRBJ2-3|.|.|TRBV4-1
CASSQASGGADTQYF
TGCGCCAGCAGCCAAGCGTCGGGTGGTGCAGATACGCAGTATTTT
>TRBJ2-1|.|.|TRBV12-3/TRBV12-4
CASSPIPSSYNEQFF
TGTGCCAGCAGTCCCATCCCGAGCTCCTACAATGAGCAGTTCTTC
>TRBJ2-1|few|TRBD2|TRBV24-1
CATSDPASGGNEQFF
TGTGCCACCAGTGACCCCGCTAGCGGGGGAAATGAGCAGTTCTTC
>TRBJ1-1|.|.|TRBV7-9
CASASGVNTEAFF
TGTGCCAGCGCGTCAGGGGTCAACACTGAAGCTTTCTTT
>TRBJ2-5|.|.|TRBV12-3/TRBV12-4
CASSLFDFPVRSETQYF
TGTGCCAGCAGTTTGTTCGACTTTCCGGTCAGATCAGAGACCCAGTACTTC
>TRBJ2-3|.|.|TRBV6-5
CASSYRRWDTQYF
TGTGCCAGCAGTTACCGGAGATGGGATACGCAGTATTTT
>TRBJ2-7|.|.|TRBV5-1
CASSWKGNEQYF
TGCGCCAGCAGCTGGAAGGGAAACGAGCAGTACTTC
>TRBJ2-7|.|TRBD1|TRBV12-3/TRBV12-4
CASRQGSSSYEQYF
TGTGCCAGCAGACAGGGGTCGTCCTCCTACGAGCAGTACTTC
>TRBJ2-2|.|TRBD1|TRBV4-3
CASSQDNYDRGGTGELFF
TGCGCCAGCAGCCAAGATAATTACGACAGGGGGGGGACCGGGGAGCTGTTTTTT
>TRBJ2-4|.|TRBD1|TRBV6-1
CASSHYPRQGNIQYF
TGTGCCAGCAGCCACTACCCAAGACAGGGCAACATTCAGTACTTC
>TRBJ2-5|many|.|TRBV9
CASSVDSGQETQYF
TGTGCCAGCAGCGTAGATTCAGGGCAAGAGACCCAGTACTTC
>TRBJ1-6|.|.|TRBV6-5
CASSYSVGQTGVPNSPLHF
TGTGCCAGCAGTTACTCGGTGGGACAAACGGGGGTCCCAAATTCACCCCTCCACTTT